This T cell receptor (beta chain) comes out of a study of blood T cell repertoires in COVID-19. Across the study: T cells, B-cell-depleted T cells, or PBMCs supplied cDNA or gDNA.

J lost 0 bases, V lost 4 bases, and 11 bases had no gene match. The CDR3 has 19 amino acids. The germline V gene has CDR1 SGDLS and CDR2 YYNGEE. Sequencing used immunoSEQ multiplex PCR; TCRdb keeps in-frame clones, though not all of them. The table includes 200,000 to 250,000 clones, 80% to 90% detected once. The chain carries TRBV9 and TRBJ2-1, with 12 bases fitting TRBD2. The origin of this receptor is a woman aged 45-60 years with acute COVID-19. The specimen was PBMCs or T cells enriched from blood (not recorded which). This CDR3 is CASSPGLAGLISSYNEQFF. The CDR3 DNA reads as TGTGCCAGCAGCCCCGGACTAGCGGGATTGATCAGCTCCTACAATGAGCAGTTCTTC.